One and the same sample provided the 19 T cell receptor beta chains below, sequenced in a study of T cells expressing NK-cell markers (dated by TCRdb to the early 2020s). The library came from 5' RACE. The reads were generated on an Illumina HiSeq 2000. TCRdb reprocessed the reads and assigns one entry to each CDR3 protein sequence, leaving out DNA. This sample's table contains tens of thousands of distinct CDR3 sequences. Of the sample, roughly 61% falls within the top ten clones. Sequenced input: blood T cells: a sorted CD56 or NKG2C T cell subset, CD4+ or CD8+ T cells, or bulk PBMC T cells (not recorded which). The receptors here all came from a man aged 18 to 70 in good health.

The CDR3 protein is CASSQVALATYEQYF. V gene TRBV3-1 combines with J gene TRBJ2-7; TCRdb proposes TRBD2, but this gene call is untestable without DNA. Germline lookup yields CDR1 LGHDT and CDR2 YNNKEL (reference sequence). The CDR3 length is 15 residues.

This chain joins TRBV10-1 and TRBJ2-5; TCRdb's assignment of TRBD1 cannot be checked, as there is no DNA. This CDR3 has 14 residues. The germline CDR1 and CDR2 sequences are WNHNN and SYGVQD (reference sequence). The CDR3 sequence is CASSGTGEVETQYF.

J is TRBJ1-1 and V is TRBV2; there is no DNA to check the TCRdb D call of TRBD1. This CDR3 is 13 amino acids long. From germline, CDR1 is SNHLY and CDR2 FYNNEI. The CDR3 is CASSVWGDTEAFF.

This chain uses TRBV14 with TRBJ2-7; the D gene TCRdb calls, TRBD2, cannot be checked with no DNA. The CDR3 is 14 amino acids. Germline CDR1 is SGHDN and CDR2 is FVKESK. The chain's CDR3 is CASSPTDGSYEQYF. Full variable domain (missing parts from reference TRBV14 and TRBJ2-7): EAGVTQFPSHSVIEKGQTVTLRCDPISGHDNLYWYRRVMGKEIKFLLHFVKESKQDESGMPNNRFLAERTGGTYSTLKVQPAELEDSGVYFCASSPTDGSYEQYFGPGTRLTVT.

This chain connects TRBV2 to TRBJ2-5; absent DNA, TCRdb's TRBD1 call cannot be checked. The length of the CDR3 is 15 residues. Germline lookup yields CDR1 SNHLY and CDR2 FYNNEI. The CDR3 is CASRERDTPRETQYF.

The gene calls are TRBV21-1 and TRBJ1-5; there is no DNA to check the TCRdb D call of TRBD1. TRBV21-1 is a recognized pseudogene. There are 14 residues in the CDR3. CDR3 protein: CASSIRDLYQPQHF.

The chain joins TRBV12-3 or TRBV12-4 to TRBJ2-1; TCRdb selects TRBD1, and the lack of DNA leaves this call unchecked. The CDR3 runs 16 residues. CDR3 protein: CALAVRGGGRGHEQFF.

This chain connects TRBV20-1 to TRBJ2-7. There are 13 residues in the CDR3. Germline CDR1 reads DFQATT; CDR2 reads SNEGSKA (reference sequence). CDR3 sequence reads: CSARDGHLGEQYF.

V gene TRBV14 combines with J gene TRBJ2-1; absent DNA, TCRdb's TRBD2 call cannot be checked. CDR3 length: 16 amino acids. Germline CDR1 SGHDN, CDR2 FVKESK. The CDR3 loop reads CASSQDHRTSFDEQFF.

The V call is TRBV10-3, the J call TRBJ2-3; the D call from TCRdb, TRBD2, cannot be confirmed without DNA. From germline, CDR1 is ENHRY and CDR2 SYGVKD. The CDR3 has 13 residues. CDR3 region: CGTSGGAVDTQYF.

V usage is TRBV29-1 and J usage is TRBJ2-5; the D call of TRBD2 rests on TCRdb alone, since no DNA is present to check it. Germline V gene data show CDR1 as SQVTM and CDR2 as ANQGSEA. This CDR3 comprises 11 residues. The CDR3 spells CSVGAAETQYF.

The chain couples TRBV7-8 to TRBJ2-2. Germline loops: CDR1 SGHVS, CDR2 FQNEAQ. The CDR3 length is 14 residues. This chain's CDR3 is CATRLAGNTGELFF.

CDR3 region: CASSLQARLSGNTIYF. The chain combines TRBV28 with TRBJ1-3. The CDR3 is 16 residues long. Per germline, CDR1 MDHEN and CDR2 SYDVKM.

The gene calls are TRBV5-6 and TRBJ2-5; the TRBD1 assignment by TCRdb is unverifiable without DNA. The CDR3 is made up of 16 amino acids. CDR1 is SGHDT and CDR2 is YYEEEE in the germline V gene. The CDR3: CASSPSTRTVLETQYF.

The chain recombines TRBV4-3 with TRBJ1-2; TCRdb designates TRBD1, a call that cannot be tested without DNA. The germline gives CDR1 LGHNA, CDR2 YSLEER. The CDR3 is 14 amino acids. The CDR3 loop is CASSLQGGNYGYTF.

The chain is built from TRBV4-1 and TRBJ2-1; TCRdb outputs TRBD1, but without DNA this stays unchecked. The V gene's germline CDR1 is MGHRA and CDR2 YSYEKL. This CDR3 has 16 residues. This CDR3 reads CASSQDRVASYNEQFF.

The chain carries TRBV5-4 and TRBJ2-3; TCRdb returns TRBD2, unconfirmable since there is no DNA. CDR1 SGHNT and CDR2 YYREEE come from the germline V gene (reference sequence). This CDR3 is built from 15 residues. The CDR3: CASSLGALSTDTQYF.

The chain couples TRBV5-1 to TRBJ2-5; TCRdb proposes TRBD2, but this gene call is untestable without DNA. The CDR3 runs 17 residues. Germline V CDR1 and CDR2: SGHRS, YFSETQ. CDR3 sequence reads: CASSSPTEKRGRETQYF.

The gene calls are TRBV11-2 and TRBJ2-7. Germline CDR1 reads SGHAT; CDR2 reads FQNNGV. The CDR3 totals 11 residues. CDR3 sequence reads: CASSREYEQYF.